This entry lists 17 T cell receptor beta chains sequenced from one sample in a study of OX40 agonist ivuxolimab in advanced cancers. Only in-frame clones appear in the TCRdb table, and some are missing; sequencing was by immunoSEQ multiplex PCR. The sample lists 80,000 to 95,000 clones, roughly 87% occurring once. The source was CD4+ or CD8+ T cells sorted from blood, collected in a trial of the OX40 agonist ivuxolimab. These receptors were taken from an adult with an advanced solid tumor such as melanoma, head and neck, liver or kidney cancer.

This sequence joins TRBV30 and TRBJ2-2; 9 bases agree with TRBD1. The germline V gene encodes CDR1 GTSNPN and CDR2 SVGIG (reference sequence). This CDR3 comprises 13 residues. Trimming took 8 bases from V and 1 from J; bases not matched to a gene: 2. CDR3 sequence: CAGGQGNTGELFF. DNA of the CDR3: TGTGCCGGGGGACAGGGGAACACCGGGGAGCTGTTTTTT.

Written as DNA, the CDR3 is TGTGCCACCCAACCAGCGGGGACAGGGCAAGCAGATACGCAGTATTTT. Residues: CATQPAGTGQADTQYF. The chain uses TRBV28 and TRBJ2-3, with 9 positions matching TRBD1. The germline CDR1 and CDR2 sequences are MDHEN and SYDVKM. The CDR3 is made up of 16 amino acids. Trimming at V came to 10 bases and at J to 4 bases, leaving 15 bases not matched to a gene.

The CDR3 DNA reads as TGTGCCAGCAGCTTAGGACGGAACTCTGGGGCCAACGTCCTGACTTTC. Protein: CASSLGRNSGANVLTF. This chain links TRBV7-6 with TRBJ2-6; unclear D gene. The germline V gene encodes CDR1 SGHVS and CDR2 FNYEAQ. The CDR3 is 16 amino acids. The V end was cut by 1 base, the J end by 0 bases, with 7 bases between.

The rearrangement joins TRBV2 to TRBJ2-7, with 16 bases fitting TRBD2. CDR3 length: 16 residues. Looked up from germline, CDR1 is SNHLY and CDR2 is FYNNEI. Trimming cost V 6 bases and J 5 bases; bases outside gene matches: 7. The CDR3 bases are TGTGCCAGCAGGGGGGGACTAGCGGGGGGGATCAACGAGCAGTACTTC. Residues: CASRGGLAGGINEQYF. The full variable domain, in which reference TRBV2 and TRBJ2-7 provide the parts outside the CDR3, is EPEVTQTPSHQVTQMGQEVILRCVPISNHLYFYWYRQILGQKVEFLVSFYNNEISEKSEIFDDQFSVERPDGSNFTLKIRSTKLEDSAMYFCASRGGLAGGINEQYFGPGTRLTVT.

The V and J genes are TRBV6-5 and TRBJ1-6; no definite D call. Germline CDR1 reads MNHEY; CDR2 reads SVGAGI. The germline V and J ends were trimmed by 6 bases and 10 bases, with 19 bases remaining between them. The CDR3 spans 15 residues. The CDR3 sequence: CASSRPSTGGSPLHF. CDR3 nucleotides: TGTGCCAGCAGCAGACCCTCGACGGGAGGATCACCCCTCCACTTT.

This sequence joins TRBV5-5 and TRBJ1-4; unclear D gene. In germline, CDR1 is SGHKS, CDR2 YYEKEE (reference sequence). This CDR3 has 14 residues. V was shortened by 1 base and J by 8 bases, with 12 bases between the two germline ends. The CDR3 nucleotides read TGTGCCAGCAGCTTGCTGAGGGCCGAAGAAAAACTGTTTTTT. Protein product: CASSLLRAEEKLFF.

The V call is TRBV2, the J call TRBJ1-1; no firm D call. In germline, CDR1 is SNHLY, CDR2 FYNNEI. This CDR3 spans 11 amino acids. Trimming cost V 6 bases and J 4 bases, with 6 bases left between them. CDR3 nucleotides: TGTGCCAGCAGGGAGATCACTGAAGCTTTCTTT. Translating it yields CASREITEAFF.

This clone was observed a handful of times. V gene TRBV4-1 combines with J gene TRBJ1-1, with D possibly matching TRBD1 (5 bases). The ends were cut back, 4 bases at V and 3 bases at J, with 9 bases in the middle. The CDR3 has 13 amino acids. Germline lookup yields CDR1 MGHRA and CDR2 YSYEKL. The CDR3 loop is CASSLRGDTEAFF. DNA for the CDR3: TGCGCCAGCAGCCTCCGGGGGGACACTGAAGCTTTCTTT.

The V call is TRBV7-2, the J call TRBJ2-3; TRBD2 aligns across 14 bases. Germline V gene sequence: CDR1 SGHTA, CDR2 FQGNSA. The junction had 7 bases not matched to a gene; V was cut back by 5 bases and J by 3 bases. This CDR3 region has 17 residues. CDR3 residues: CASSPSTSGGATDTQYF. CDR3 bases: TGTGCCAGCAGCCCGTCGACTAGCGGGGGGGCGACAGATACGCAGTATTTT.

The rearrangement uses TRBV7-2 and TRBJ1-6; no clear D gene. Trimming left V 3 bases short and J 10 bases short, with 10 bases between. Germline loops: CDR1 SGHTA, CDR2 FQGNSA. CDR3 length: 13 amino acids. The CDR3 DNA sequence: TGTGCCAGCAGCTTGGGTTTAGGGTCACCCCTCCACTTT. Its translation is CASSLGLGSPLHF.

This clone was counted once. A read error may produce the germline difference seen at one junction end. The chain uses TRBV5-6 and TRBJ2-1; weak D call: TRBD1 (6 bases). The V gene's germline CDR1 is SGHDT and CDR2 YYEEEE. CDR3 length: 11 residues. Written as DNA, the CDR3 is TGTGCCAGCAGCTCGGCCGGGACAACACTCTTC. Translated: CASSSAGTTLF. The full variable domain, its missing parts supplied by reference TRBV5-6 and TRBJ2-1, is DAGVTQSPTHLIKTRGQQVTLRCSPKSGHDTVSWYQQALGQGPQFIFQYYEEEERQRGNFPDRFSGHQFPNYSSELNVNALLLGDSALYLCASSSAGTTLFGPGTRLTVL.

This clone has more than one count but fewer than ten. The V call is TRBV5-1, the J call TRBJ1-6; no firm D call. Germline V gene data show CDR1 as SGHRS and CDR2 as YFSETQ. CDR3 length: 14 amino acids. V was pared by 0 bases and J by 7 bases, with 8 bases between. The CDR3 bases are TGCGCCAGCAGCTTGGTGGCAGAAAATTCACCCCTCCACTTT. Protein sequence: CASSLVAENSPLHF.

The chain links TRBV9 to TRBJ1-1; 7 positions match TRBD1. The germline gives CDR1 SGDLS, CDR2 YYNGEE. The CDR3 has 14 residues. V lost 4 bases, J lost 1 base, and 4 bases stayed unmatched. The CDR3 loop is CASSPQGGNTEAFF. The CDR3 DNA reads TGTGCCAGCAGCCCCCAGGGGGGGAACACTGAAGCTTTCTTT.

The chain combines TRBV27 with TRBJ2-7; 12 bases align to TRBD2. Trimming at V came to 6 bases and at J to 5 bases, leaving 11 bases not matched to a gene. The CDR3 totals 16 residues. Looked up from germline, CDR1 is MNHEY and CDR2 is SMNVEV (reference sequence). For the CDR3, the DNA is TGTGCCAGCAGCCCTACGACTAGCGGGAGAAATAACGAGCAGTACTTC. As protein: CASSPTTSGRNNEQYF.

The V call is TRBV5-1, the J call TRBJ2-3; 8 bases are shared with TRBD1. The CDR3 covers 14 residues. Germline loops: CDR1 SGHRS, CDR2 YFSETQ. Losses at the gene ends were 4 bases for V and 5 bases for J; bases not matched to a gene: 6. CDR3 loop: CASSAQGARDTQYF. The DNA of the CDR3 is TGCGCCAGCAGCGCCCAGGGGGCGCGAGATACGCAGTATTTT.

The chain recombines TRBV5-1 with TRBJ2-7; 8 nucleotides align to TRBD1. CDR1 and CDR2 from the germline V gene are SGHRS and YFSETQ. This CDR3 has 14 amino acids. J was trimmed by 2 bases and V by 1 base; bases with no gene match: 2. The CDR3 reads CASSLQGAPYEQYF. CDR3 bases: TGCGCCAGCAGCTTGCAGGGGGCTCCCTACGAGCAGTACTTC. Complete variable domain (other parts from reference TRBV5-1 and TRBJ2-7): KAGVTQTPRYLIKTRGQQVTLSCSPISGHRSVSWYQQTPGQGLQFLFEYFSETQRNKGNFPGRFSGRQFSNSRSEMNVSTLELGDSALYLCASSLQGAPYEQYFGPGTRLTVT.

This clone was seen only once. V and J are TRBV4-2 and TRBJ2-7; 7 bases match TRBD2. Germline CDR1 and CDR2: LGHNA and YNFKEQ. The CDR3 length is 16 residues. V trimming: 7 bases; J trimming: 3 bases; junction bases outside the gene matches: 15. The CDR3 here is CASKVEASGAVYEQYF. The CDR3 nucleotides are TGTGCCAGCAAAGTTGAAGCGAGCGGGGCGGTCTACGAGCAGTACTTC.